The entry below gives a single T cell receptor (beta chain) sequence along with its context. Produced via immunoSEQ multiplex PCR; TCRdb's table is partial and in-frame only. The sample comprises 180,000 or so clones, more than 80% of which are singletons, and more than 5% rests with the top ten. This specimen belongs to a study of blood T cell repertoires in COVID-19. The wider study: Nucleic acid was either cDNA or gDNA, and it came from T cells, B-cell-depleted T cells, or PBMCs.

The study assigned cohorts using participant-reported clinical history. Donors in Cohort 3 who had recovered were those with two negative PCRs, healthcare professional clearance, or resolution of their symptoms. V gave up 5 bases and J gave up 7 bases; unmatched junction bases: 9. Per the germline V gene, CDR1 is SGHTA and CDR2 is FQGNSA. The CDR3 runs to 15 residues. This receptor was taken from a man in his forties who had recovered from COVID-19. The chain employs TRBV7-2 and TRBJ2-2; TRBD2 aligns across 8 bases. Sequenced sample: PBMCs or T cells enriched from blood (not recorded which). The DNA of the CDR3 is TGTGCCAGCAGCCCTAGTCGGGGGGGGCTCGGGGAGCTGTTTTTT. Translation gives CASSPSRGGLGELFF.